The 4 T cell receptor beta chains in this list originate from one sample, sequenced in a study of response to subunit inactivated influenza vaccine. TCRdb re-derived calls from the RT-PCR reads in MiXCR, one entry per CDR3 protein. Of about 240,000 distinct CDR3 sequences listed, over 9% are singletons. The starting material was non-naive T cells sorted from PBMCs, obtained 14 to 15 days before vaccination. These receptors all come from a man aged 50 or older who received an inactivated influenza vaccine.

The chain recombines TRBV18 with TRBJ1-5, with TRBD1 identical over 7 bases. The J segment lost 4 bases and the V segment lost 2 bases, leaving 5 bases of the junction unmatched. CDR1 and CDR2 from the germline V gene are KGHSH and LQKENI. This CDR3 region has 15 residues. The CDR3 nucleotides read TGTGCCAGCTCACCAAACAGGGGTGGGAATCAGCCCCAGCATTTT. Its protein product is CASSPNRGGNQPQHF.

This clonotype came up a few times. This chain joins TRBV2 and TRBJ2-5; D is uncertain. With 9 bases removed from V and 2 bases from J, the gap between germline ends came to 10 bases. This CDR3 region has 12 residues. Germline lookup yields CDR1 SNHLY and CDR2 FYNNEI. CDR3 sequence: CARSRNQETQYF. In DNA, the CDR3 is TGTGCCAGGAGCAGGAATCAAGAGACCCAGTACTTC. Together with reference TRBV2 and TRBJ2-5, the CDR3 gives the full variable domain: EPEVTQTPSHQVTQMGQEVILRCVPISNHLYFYWYRQILGQKVEFLVSFYNNEISEKSEIFDDQFSVERPDGSNFTLKIRSTKLEDSAMYFCARSRNQETQYFGPGTRLLVL.

The chain employs TRBV28 and TRBJ1-2, with D perhaps TRBD1 (5 bases). The CDR3 covers 14 residues. The germline CDR1 and CDR2 sequences are MDHEN and SYDVKM. The V and J ends lost 7 bases and 4 bases respectively, with 16 bases between them. The CDR3 here is CASTLGRGGYGYTF. DNA for the CDR3: TGTGCCAGCACCCTAGGTCGGGGGGGCTATGGCTACACCTTC.

This rearrangement joins TRBV5-1 to TRBJ2-2, with 8 nucleotides matching TRBD1. The J segment lost 8 bases and the V segment lost 0 bases, leaving 9 bases of the junction unmatched. This CDR3 is 16 amino acids long. Germline lookup yields CDR1 SGHRS and CDR2 YFSETQ. CDR3 bases: TGCGCCAGCAGCTTGGACCATCAGGGGGCGACGGGGGAGCTGTTTTTT. This gives the protein CASSLDHQGATGELFF. Full variable domain (remainder filled in from reference TRBV5-1 and TRBJ2-2): KAGVTQTPRYLIKTRGQQVTLSCSPISGHRSVSWYQQTPGQGLQFLFEYFSETQRNKGNFPGRFSGRQFSNSRSEMNVSTLELGDSALYLCASSLDHQGATGELFFGEGSRLTVL.